Listed below are T cell receptor beta chains from one sample, sequenced in a study of read filtering for tumor transcriptome and immune sequencing. Each CDR3 protein gets one entry after TCRdb re-called the reads with MiXCR. The data show over 90,000 distinct CDR3 sequences, roughly a fifth seen once. The source material was a population of CD138-negative cells sorted from bone marrow. The receptors stem from a donor at least 40 years old with multiple myeloma. Each CDR3 is given with its conserved first and last residue. A D gene is named only where the DNA matches it firmly. Size is stated for part of the rows, as once, few or many counts, or as a class when the clone is expanded.

D gene	clone size	V gene	J gene	CDR3 protein	CDR3 DNA
.	.	TRBV5-1	TRBJ1-2	CASSTTGIGGYTF	TGCGCCAGCAGCACGACAGGAATCGGAGGCTACACCTTC
.	many	TRBV7-6	TRBJ1-1	CASVDGDTEAFF	TGTGCCAGCGTCGATGGGGACACTGAAGCCTTCTTT
TRBD1	many	TRBV7-9	TRBJ2-1	CASSLLKGQAQREQFF	TGTGCCAGCAGCTTATTAAAGGGACAGGCTCAAAGGGAGCAGTTCTTC
TRBD1	few	TRBV7-3	TRBJ2-3	CASSLTGGPDTQYF	TGTGCCAGCAGCTTAACAGGGGGCCCAGATACGCAGTATTTT
.	.	TRBV7-2	TRBJ2-1	CASSPEGSSYNEQSF	TGTGCCAGCAGCCCCGAGGGGTCCTCCTACAATGAGCAGTCCTTC
TRBD2	few	TRBV10-3	TRBJ2-2	CAISPTLAGGGTGELFF	TGTGCCATCAGCCCGACCCTAGCGGGGGGAGGCACCGGGGAGCTGTTTTTT
.	many	TRBV29-1	TRBJ2-2	CSVLGPANTGELFF	TGCAGCGTTTTAGGCCCCGCGAACACCGGGGAGCTGTTTTTT
.	.	TRBV3-1	TRBJ1-5	CASSRARGVGQPQHF	TGTGCCAGCAGCCGAGCAAGGGGAGTCGGTCAGCCCCAGCATTTT
TRBD2	.	TRBV7-2	TRBJ2-3	CASSLDRPLAGKSTDTQYF	TGTGCCAGCAGCTTAGACCGCCCCTTAGCGGGGAAAAGCACAGATACGCAGTATTTT
.	many	TRBV5-1	TRBJ2-1	CASSLTSNNEQFF	TGCGCCAGCAGCTTGACATCAAACAATGAGCAGTTCTTC
.	many	TRBV5-1	TRBJ2-1	CASSLSPYNEQFF	TGCGCCAGCAGCCTCTCGCCTTACAATGAGCAGTTCTTT
TRBD2	many	TRBV20-1	TRBJ2-3	CSASGSGGYGDTQYF	TGCAGTGCTAGCGGTAGCGGGGGATACGGGGATACGCAGTATTTT
TRBD2	medium-sized	TRBV2	TRBJ2-1	CASASQPGLAGNEQFF	TGTGCCAGCGCGTCGCAACCGGGACTAGCGGGCAATGAGCAGTTCTTC
TRBD2	many	TRBV5-1	TRBJ2-1	CASTELAGGPASSEQFF	TGCGCCAGCACCGAGCTAGCGGGGGGGCCGGCCTCAAGTGAGCAGTTCTTC
.	few	TRBV6-5	TRBJ1-1	CASLGILGTEAFF	TGTGCCAGCCTCGGAATTTTAGGCACTGAAGCTTTCTTT
.	.	TRBV12-3/TRBV12-4	TRBJ2-3	CASSLGGASTDTQYF	TGTGCCAGCAGTTTGGGCGGAGCCAGCACAGATACGCAGTATTTT
.	many	TRBV29-1	TRBJ2-7	CSVEETTPGGYEQYF	TGCAGCGTTGAAGAAACGACACCCGGAGGGTACGAGCAGTACTTC
.	few	TRBV29-1	TRBJ1-3	CSVAGESGNTIYF	TGCAGCGTTGCGGGAGAATCTGGAAACACCATATATTTT
.	many	TRBV28	TRBJ1-2	CASSTPASNYGYTF	TGTGCCAGCAGTACCCCCGCGAGTAACTATGGCTACACCTTC
.	medium-sized	TRBV20-1	TRBJ2-7	CSAVSDRSTYEQYF	TGCAGTGCAGTCTCTGACAGGAGTACCTACGAGCAGTACTTC
TRBD2	many	TRBV29-1	TRBJ2-1	CSVEGLAGSSYNEQFF	TGCAGCGTTGAAGGGCTAGCGGGTAGCTCCTACAATGAGCAGTTCTTC
TRBD1	many	TRBV5-6	TRBJ1-2	CASSKTRQGFNYGYTF	TGTGCCAGCAGCAAAACTCGACAGGGGTTTAACTATGGCTACACCTTC
.	many	TRBV30	TRBJ1-6	CAWNQGAPSPLHF	TGTGCCTGGAACCAGGGAGCCCCTTCACCCCTCCACTTT
.	many	TRBV18	TRBJ1-1	CASSPAIGGDNTEAFF	TGTGCCAGCTCACCAGCCATTGGAGGGGACAACACTGAAGCTTTCTTT
TRBD1	.	TRBV3-1	TRBJ1-1	CASSPHAGGVHCLF	TGTGCCAGCAGCCCACACGCAGGGGGGGTCCACTGTCTCTTT
.	many	TRBV28	TRBJ2-5	CASSWAGTETQYF	TGTGCCAGCAGTTGGGCAGGGACGGAGACCCAGTACTTC
TRBD2	few	TRBV5-1	TRBJ2-5	CASSFLTSGDQETQYF	TGCGCCAGCAGCTTCCTGACTAGCGGGGACCAAGAGACCCAGTACTTC
.	many	TRBV20-1	TRBJ2-3	CSAREEWGGGTDTQYF	TGCAGTGCTAGAGAAGAGTGGGGGGGCGGCACAGATACGCAGTATTTT
.	many	TRBV7-8	TRBJ2-7	CASGSGLLSYEQYF	TGTGCCAGCGGCAGCGGACTGCTCTCCTACGAGCAGTACTTC
TRBD2	few	TRBV11-2	TRBJ2-1	CASSKLGLAGGHEQFF	TGTGCCAGCAGCAAGTTGGGGCTAGCGGGGGGGCATGAGCAGTTCTTC
.	many	TRBV11-2	TRBJ1-4	CASSLFGGTANEKLFF	TGTGCCAGCAGCTTATTCGGGGGAACGGCTAATGAAAAACTGTTTTTT
.	.	TRBV5-1	TRBJ1-2	CASSPVDSFYGYTF	TGCGCCAGCAGCCCGGTGGATAGCTTCTATGGCTACACCTTC
.	many	TRBV29-1	TRBJ2-5	CSVPGETQYF	TGCAGCGTACCGGGGGAGACCCAGTACTTC
.	.	TRBV3-1	TRBJ2-7	CASSHSRLAYEQYF	TGTGCCAGCAGCCACTCAAGGTTGGCCTACGAGCAGTACTTC
.	.	TRBV4-1	TRBJ1-1	CASSPLTGFTEASF	TGCGCCAGCAGCCCCCTGACGGGCTTTACTGAAGCTTCCTTT
TRBD1	few	TRBV29-1	TRBJ2-3	CSGTNTGGATDTQYF	TGCAGCGGAACAAATACAGGGGGCGCGACAGATACGCAGTATTTT
.	many	TRBV6-6	TRBJ2-7	CASSPGPAFYEQYF	TGTGCCAGCAGTCCTGGTCCTGCCTTCTACGAGCAGTACTTC
.	many	TRBV29-1	TRBJ1-1	CSVQRTENTEAFF	TGCAGCGTCCAACGGACAGAGAACACTGAAGCTTTCTTT
TRBD1	.	TRBV28	TRBJ2-3	CASSLDRVTDTQYF	TGTGCCAGCAGTTTAGACAGGGTGACAGATACGCAGTATTTT
.	many	TRBV29-1	TRBJ2-2	CSVVVALTGELFF	TGCAGCGTTGTGGTCGCGCTCACCGGGGAGCTGTTTTTT
.	.	TRBV20-1	TRBJ2-3	CSAHEGRRPTDTQYF	TGCAGTGCCCACGAAGGGAGGAGACCCACAGATACGCAGTATTTT
.	many	TRBV6-6	TRBJ1-1	CASSYSGGTEAFF	TGTGCCAGCAGTTACTCGGGTGGAACTGAAGCTTTCTTT
.	many	TRBV5-1	TRBJ2-5	CASSLGPPMSQETQYF	TGCGCCAGCAGCTTGGGGCCCCCCATGTCCCAAGAGACCCAGTACTTC
.	few	TRBV14	TRBJ2-5	CASSLLGEATETQYF	TGTGCCAGCAGCCTCCTGGGAGAAGCGACAGAGACCCAGTACTTC